Listed here is a single T cell receptor (beta chain). In the authors' methods: Reference gene primer amplification in the assay estimated nucleated cell counts. Produced via immunoSEQ multiplex PCR; TCRdb's table is partial and in-frame only. The D gene and trimming were derived from the DNA, and the V and J assignments and clone size from that table. This sample has 400,000 to 550,000 clones, with approximately 90% found just once. This entry belongs to a study of blood T cell repertoires in COVID-19. CDR1 is WNHNN, CDR2 SYGVQD, per germline (reference sequence). This CDR3 has 13 amino acids. Trimming shortened V by 2 bases and J by 5 bases, and 6 bases separated the two germline ends. Participants were aged roughly 18 to 95 years, lived in 20 to 25 US areas, and enrolled virtually.

Input material: PBMCs or T cells enriched from blood (not recorded which). The chain recombines TRBV10-1 with TRBJ2-2; D is ambiguous. This receptor was identified in a woman aged 18-29 years with acute COVID-19. CDR3 sequence reads: CASSEVRTGELFF. DNA for the CDR3: TGCGCCAGCAGTGAGGTCAGGACCGGGGAGCTGTTTTTT.